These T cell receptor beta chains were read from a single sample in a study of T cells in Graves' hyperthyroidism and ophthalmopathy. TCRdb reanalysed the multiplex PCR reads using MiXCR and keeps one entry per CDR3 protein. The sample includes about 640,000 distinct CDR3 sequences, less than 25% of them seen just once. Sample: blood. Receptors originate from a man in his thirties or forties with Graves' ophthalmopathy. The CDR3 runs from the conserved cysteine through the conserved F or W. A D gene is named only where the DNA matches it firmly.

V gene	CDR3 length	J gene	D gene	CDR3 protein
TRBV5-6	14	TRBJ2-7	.	CASSWGSKPYEQYF
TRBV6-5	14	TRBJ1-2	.	CASSYSSQNYGYTF
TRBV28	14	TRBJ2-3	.	CASSPPQRTDTQYF
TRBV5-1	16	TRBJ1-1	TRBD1	CASSFDRGRRNTEAFF
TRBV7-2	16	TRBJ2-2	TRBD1	CASSLIGTGAAGELFF
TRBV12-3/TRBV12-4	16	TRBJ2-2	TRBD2	CASSLAPSGYTGELFF
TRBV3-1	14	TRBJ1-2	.	CASSQDARAKGYTF
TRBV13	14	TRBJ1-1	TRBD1	CASSFWGQGAEAFF
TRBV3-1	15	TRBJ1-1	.	CASCQAAGGDTEAFF
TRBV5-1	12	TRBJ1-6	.	CASRSDSSPLHF
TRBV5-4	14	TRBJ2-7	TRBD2	CASSFTTSGYEQYF
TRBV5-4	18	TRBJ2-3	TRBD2	CASSLGLAGSAGTDTQYF
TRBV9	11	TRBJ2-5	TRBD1	CASSPGTGNHF
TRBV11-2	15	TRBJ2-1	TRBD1	CASSTGQGFYNEQFF
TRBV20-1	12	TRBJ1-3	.	CSARPSGNTIYF
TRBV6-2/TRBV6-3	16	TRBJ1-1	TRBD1	CASSYAPGQGKTEAFF
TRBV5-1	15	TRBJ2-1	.	CASSLSTGAYNEQFF
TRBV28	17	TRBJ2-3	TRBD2	CASSSPSGKLVTDTQYF
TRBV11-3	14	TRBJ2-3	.	CASSRQADTDTQYF
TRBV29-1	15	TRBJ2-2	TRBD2	CSVVATSGPTGELFF
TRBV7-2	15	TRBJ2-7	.	CASSAALRGRGEQYF
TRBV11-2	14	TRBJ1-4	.	CASSPGDVNEKLFF
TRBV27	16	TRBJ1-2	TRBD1	CASSSTGGGGNYGYTF
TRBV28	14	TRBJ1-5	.	CASIGQLSNQPQHF
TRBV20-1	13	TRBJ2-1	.	CSAMGLADNEQFF